This T cell receptor beta chain is from a study of CD8+CD57+ T cells in acquired aplastic anemia. Investigators profiled TCR beta VDJ and CDR3 from genomic DNA template. TCRdb redid the calling of the reads with MiXCR, one entry per CDR3 protein. This table holds more than 150,000 distinct CDR3 sequences, about half found once. Germline V gene sequence: CDR1 DFQATT, CDR2 SNEGSKA (reference sequence). J lost 6 bases, V lost 5 bases, and 14 bases had no gene match. The CDR3 length is 15 residues. Sequencing used sorted CD4+, CD8+, or CD8+CD57+ T cells (not recorded which) from PBMCs. The chain is built from TRBV20-1 and TRBJ2-5; TRBD1 matches at 8 bases. This sequence was found in a human donor in good health. For the CDR3, the DNA is TGCAGTGCTCAAATCGGACAGGGATATTTGAAGACCCAGTACTTC. Protein: CSAQIGQGYLKTQYF.